These T cell receptor beta chains were read from a single sample in a study of T cell responses to AZD1222 COVID-19 vaccine. Here immunoSEQ multiplex PCR was the method, and the copy in TCRdb shows in-frame clones only, minus some. Among about 50,000 clones, about 90% were seen once, and the ten largest hold roughly 14%. This material consisted of peripheral blood, taken on day 0 of AZD1222 vaccination. All receptors derive from an adult in good health. Each CDR3 is given with its conserved first and last residue. Each record gives: clone size, V gene, D gene, J gene, CDR3 DNA, CDR3 protein. D genes are given only for firm matches. Expanded clones get a size class; other rows say once, few or many, or leave the size out.

size: -; V: TRBV18; D: -; J: TRBJ1-2; DNA: TGTGCCAGCTCACCACCGGTGGGGATTCCTCCCCTTAGGGATGGCTACACCTTC; CDR3: CASSPPVGIPPLRDGYTF
size: -; V: TRBV27; D: -; J: TRBJ1-3; DNA: TGTGCCAGCAGTTTATCCCCTACAGGTTCTGGAAACACCATATATTTT; CDR3: CASSLSPTGSGNTIYF
size: -; V: TRBV24-1; D: -; J: TRBJ2-2; DNA: TGTGCCACCAGTGATCCTACCTTGGAGCTGTTTTTT; CDR3: CATSDPTLELFF
size: once; V: TRBV19; D: -; J: TRBJ1-1; DNA: TGTGCCAGTAGTATATTGGGCAGGGGAGGGACTGAAGCTTTCTTT; CDR3: CASSILGRGGTEAFF
size: -; V: TRBV5-4; D: -; J: TRBJ2-3; DNA: TGTGCCAGCACCTGGGGGGGCAGGCAGGATACGCAGTATTTT; CDR3: CASTWGGRQDTQYF
size: -; V: TRBV7-2; D: -; J: TRBJ1-2; DNA: TGTGCCAGCAGCTTAGTCAGCCTCACTCGCTACACCTTC; CDR3: CASSLVSLTRYTF
size: -; V: TRBV7-2; D: -; J: TRBJ1-1; DNA: TGTGCCAGCAGCTCTCAAAGAGGAGGCGAAGCTTTCTTT; CDR3: CASSSQRGGEAFF
size: -; V: TRBV19; D: -; J: TRBJ2-2; DNA: TGTGCCAGTAGTATCCCGAATCTAGCAGCCGGGGAGCTGTTTTTT; CDR3: CASSIPNLAAGELFF
size: -; V: TRBV24-1; D: TRBD2; J: TRBJ2-3; DNA: TGTGCCACCAGTGCCCCTGGGGGGGAGGGCACAGATACGCAGTATTTT; CDR3: CATSAPGGEGTDTQYF
size: -; V: TRBV5-8; D: -; J: TRBJ1-6; DNA: TGTGCCAGCAGCTGGGGGGGCCCCTCCCCGGATTTGACCCTCCACTTT; CDR3: CASSWGGPSPDLTLHF
size: -; V: TRBV3-1/TRBV3-2; D: -; J: TRBJ2-3; DNA: TGTGCCAGCAGCCAACGACGAGGCGTATCCACAGATACGCAGTATTTT; CDR3: CASSQRRGVSTDTQYF
size: -; V: TRBV5-4; D: TRBD2; J: TRBJ2-2; DNA: TGTGCCAGCAGCTGGGGGGGACCTAACACCGGGGAGCTGTTTTTT; CDR3: CASSWGGPNTGELFF
size: -; V: TRBV19; D: -; J: TRBJ1-4; DNA: TGTGCCAGTAGGGGAGAGGCCCCAAGTGAAAAACTGTTTTTT; CDR3: CASRGEAPSEKLFF
size: -; V: TRBV7-8; D: TRBD1; J: TRBJ1-5; DNA: TGTGCCAGCAGCTACAGGGGAGGGAGCAATCAGCCCCAGCATTTT; CDR3: CASSYRGGSNQPQHF
size: -; V: TRBV6-5; D: TRBD2; J: TRBJ2-1; DNA: TGTGCCAGCAGAGATAGCGGGATCGAGAATGAGCAGTTCTTC; CDR3: CASRDSGIENEQFF
size: -; V: TRBV2; D: TRBD2; J: TRBJ2-7; DNA: TGTGCCAGCAAGTCCGGGACTAGCGGCTTCTACGAGCAGTACTTC; CDR3: CASKSGTSGFYEQYF
size: -; V: TRBV11-2; D: -; J: TRBJ1-5; DNA: TGTGCCAGCAGCTTAGATACGCATCAGCCCCAGCATTTT; CDR3: CASSLDTHQPQHF
size: -; V: TRBV11-3; D: -; J: TRBJ2-3; DNA: TGTGCCAGCAGCTTAGGGCTAAGGAGCCATGATACGCAGTATTTT; CDR3: CASSLGLRSHDTQYF
size: -; V: TRBV4-2; D: TRBD2; J: TRBJ2-7; DNA: TGTGCCAGCAGCCAAGAGGGAGGACTAGCGGGAGTCGAGCAGTACTTC; CDR3: CASSQEGGLAGVEQYF
size: once; V: TRBV5-8; D: -; J: TRBJ2-5; DNA: TGTGCCAGCAGCTTGGCCGGGAAGGACCAAGAGACCCAGTACTTC; CDR3: CASSLAGKDQETQYF
size: -; V: TRBV7-2; D: TRBD2; J: TRBJ2-1; DNA: TGTGCCAGCAGCTTAGATAGCGGGAGCTATGAGCAGTTCTTC; CDR3: CASSLDSGSYEQFF
size: -; V: TRBV18; D: TRBD1; J: TRBJ2-5; DNA: TGTGCCAGCTCACCGGGACAGGGGCAAGAGACCCAGTACTTC; CDR3: CASSPGQGQETQYF
size: -; V: TRBV5-5; D: -; J: TRBJ2-4; DNA: TGTGCCAGCAGCTTGGTCGCGGGATCCAAAAACATTCAGTACTTC; CDR3: CASSLVAGSKNIQYF
size: -; V: TRBV5-8; D: -; J: TRBJ1-4; DNA: TGTGCCAGCAGCTTGAGTATAGGACAGAATAATGAAAAACTGTTTTTT; CDR3: CASSLSIGQNNEKLFF
size: -; V: TRBV14; D: -; J: TRBJ1-1; DNA: TGTGCCAGCAGCCAAGCTCTAAACACTGAAGCTTTCTTT; CDR3: CASSQALNTEAFF
size: -; V: TRBV19; D: -; J: TRBJ1-6; DNA: TGTGCCAGTAGTATCTCTGACAGTTATAATTCACCCCTCCACTTT; CDR3: CASSISDSYNSPLHF
size: -; V: TRBV24-1; D: -; J: TRBJ2-3; DNA: TGTGCCACCAGTGCACACGGCACAGATACGCAGTATTTT; CDR3: CATSAHGTDTQYF
size: -; V: TRBV7-2; D: TRBD1; J: TRBJ2-5; DNA: TGTGCCAGCAGCTTAAAAGGGGGCCAGGGTCAAGAGACCCAGTACTTC; CDR3: CASSLKGGQGQETQYF
size: -; V: TRBV3-1/TRBV3-2; D: -; J: TRBJ1-1; DNA: TGTGCCAGCAGCCAACGCAAGGGCATGAACACTGAAGCTTTCTTT; CDR3: CASSQRKGMNTEAFF
size: once; V: TRBV5-1; D: -; J: TRBJ1-1; DNA: TGCGCCAGCAGCTTGGTGGGGCGGCAAATGAACACTGAAGCTTTCTTT; CDR3: CASSLVGRQMNTEAFF
size: -; V: TRBV30; D: TRBD1; J: TRBJ2-7; DNA: TGTGCCTGGAGTCCCACACCCTTCGGACAGGGAGTCCACGAGCAGTACTTC; CDR3: CAWSPTPFGQGVHEQYF
size: -; V: TRBV3-1/TRBV3-2; D: TRBD2; J: TRBJ2-1; DNA: TGTGCCAGCAGCCAAGACTACTCGGGACTAGCGGCCTACAATGAGCAGTTCTTC; CDR3: CASSQDYSGLAAYNEQFF
size: -; V: TRBV29-1; D: TRBD1; J: TRBJ1-1; DNA: TGCAGCGGAAGGACAGGGGCCCTCACTGAAGCTTTCTTT; CDR3: CSGRTGALTEAFF
size: few; V: TRBV9; D: -; J: TRBJ1-4; DNA: TGTGCCAGCAGCGTAGGGTTCAACCCAACTTATGAAAAACTGTTTTTT; CDR3: CASSVGFNPTYEKLFF
size: -; V: TRBV19; D: -; J: TRBJ2-1; DNA: TGTGCCAGTAGTATAGGAGGGGGCGGGAGGAGCCACAATGAGCAGTTCTTC; CDR3: CASSIGGGGRSHNEQFF
size: -; V: TRBV18; D: -; J: TRBJ1-1; DNA: TGTGCCAGCTCATTAGAAATAGGAAACACTGAAGCTTTCTTT; CDR3: CASSLEIGNTEAFF
size: -; V: TRBV28; D: TRBD2; J: TRBJ2-1; DNA: TGTGCCAGCAGCCCGGGACTAGCGGGAGGAAATTTTTACAATGAGCAGTTCTTC; CDR3: CASSPGLAGGNFYNEQFF
size: -; V: TRBV28; D: -; J: TRBJ1-2; DNA: TGTGCCAGCAGTCGGGGCTATGGCTACACCTTC; CDR3: CASSRGYGYTF
size: -; V: TRBV28; D: -; J: TRBJ1-1; DNA: TGTGCCAGCAGTCCCAGTACCGGGGTCAACACTGAAGCTTTCTTT; CDR3: CASSPSTGVNTEAFF
size: -; V: TRBV15; D: -; J: TRBJ2-1; DNA: TGTGCCACCAGCAGAGCCCTACAGGGAAGGGCAGCGACCTTCCAGGAGCAGTTCTTC; CDR3: CATSRALQGRAATFQEQFF
size: -; V: TRBV24-1; D: -; J: TRBJ1-5; DNA: TGTGCCACCAGTGACCGACAAAACAATCAGCCCCAGCATTTT; CDR3: CATSDRQNNQPQHF
size: -; V: TRBV28; D: TRBD1; J: TRBJ1-5; DNA: TGTGCCAGCAGCCCCGGGACAGGGCAACTTCAGCCCCAGCATTTT; CDR3: CASSPGTGQLQPQHF
size: -; V: TRBV9; D: TRBD2; J: TRBJ2-5; DNA: TGTGCCAGCACCGTGGGGGGGAGGGTCCAAGAGACCCAGTACTTC; CDR3: CASTVGGRVQETQYF
size: -; V: TRBV2; D: -; J: TRBJ1-5; DNA: TGTGCCAGCAGCGGGGACGGCCAATTCAATCAGCCCCAGCATTTT; CDR3: CASSGDGQFNQPQHF
size: -; V: TRBV27; D: -; J: TRBJ2-3; DNA: TGTGCCAGCAGACGGATCCCTCTCTGGGGCGGATCTACAGATACGCAGTATTTT; CDR3: CASRRIPLWGGSTDTQYF
size: -; V: TRBV9; D: TRBD1; J: TRBJ2-1; DNA: TGTGCCAGCAGCCCGGGCCAGGGGGCTTACAATGAGCAGTTCTTC; CDR3: CASSPGQGAYNEQFF